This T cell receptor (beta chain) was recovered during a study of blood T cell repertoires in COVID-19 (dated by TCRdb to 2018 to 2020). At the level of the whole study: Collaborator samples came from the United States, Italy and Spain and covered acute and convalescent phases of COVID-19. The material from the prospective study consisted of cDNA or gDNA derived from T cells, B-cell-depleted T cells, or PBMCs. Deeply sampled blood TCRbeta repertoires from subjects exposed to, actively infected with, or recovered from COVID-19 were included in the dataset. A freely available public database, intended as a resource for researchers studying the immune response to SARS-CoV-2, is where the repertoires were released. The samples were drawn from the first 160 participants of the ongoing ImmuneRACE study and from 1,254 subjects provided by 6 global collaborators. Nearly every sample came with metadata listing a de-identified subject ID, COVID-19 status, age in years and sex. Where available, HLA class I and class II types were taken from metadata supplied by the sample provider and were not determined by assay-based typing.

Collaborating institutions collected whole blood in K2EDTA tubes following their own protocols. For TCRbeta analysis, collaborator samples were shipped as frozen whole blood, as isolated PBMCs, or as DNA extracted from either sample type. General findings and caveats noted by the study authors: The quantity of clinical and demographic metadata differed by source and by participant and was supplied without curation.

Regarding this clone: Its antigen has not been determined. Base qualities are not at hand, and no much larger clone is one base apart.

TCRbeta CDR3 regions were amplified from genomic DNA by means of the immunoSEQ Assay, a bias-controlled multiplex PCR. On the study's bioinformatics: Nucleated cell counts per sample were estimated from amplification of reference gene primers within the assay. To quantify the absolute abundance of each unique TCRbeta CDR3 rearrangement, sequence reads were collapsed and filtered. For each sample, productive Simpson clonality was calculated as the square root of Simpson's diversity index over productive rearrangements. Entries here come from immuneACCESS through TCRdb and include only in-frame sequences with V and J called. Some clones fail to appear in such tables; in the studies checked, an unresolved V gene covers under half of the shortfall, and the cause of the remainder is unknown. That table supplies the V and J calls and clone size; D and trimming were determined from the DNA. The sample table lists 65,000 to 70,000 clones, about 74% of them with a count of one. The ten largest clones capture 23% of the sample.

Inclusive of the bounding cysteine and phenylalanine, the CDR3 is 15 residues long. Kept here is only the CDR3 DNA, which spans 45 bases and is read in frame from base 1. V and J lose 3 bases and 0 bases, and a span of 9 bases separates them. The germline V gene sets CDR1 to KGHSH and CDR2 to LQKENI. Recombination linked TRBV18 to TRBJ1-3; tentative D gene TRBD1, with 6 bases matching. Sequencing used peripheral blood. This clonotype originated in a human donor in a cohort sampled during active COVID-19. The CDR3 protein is CASSPDSSSGNTIYF. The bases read TGTGCCAGCTCACCGGACAGCAGCTCTGGAAACACCATATATTTT.